This T cell receptor beta chain was obtained from a study of neurological immune-mediated disorders. In the study overall: About 90% of the 34 multiple sclerosis patients had relapsing-remitting disease; 3 had secondary progressive.

V gave up 5 bases and J gave up 2 bases; unmatched junction bases: 3. Germline CDR1 is ENHRY and CDR2 is SYGVKD. The CDR3 spans 15 residues. General observations from the study: The repertoires of 18 of 34 multiple sclerosis patients fell into one related-CDR3 cluster (a possible signature) under phylogenetic grouping.

This clonotype was observed many times. Antigen unknown. TCRdb processed the 5' RACE reads anew with MiXCR; each CDR3 protein has one entry. This sample yields approximately 59,000 distinct CDR3 sequences, of which approximately 5.1% are seen a single time; approximately 5.1% belongs to the top ten. The receptor was derived from a human donor with multiple sclerosis. The donor label of this sample is uncertain. The chain is built from TRBV10-3 and TRBJ2-5; the match to TRBD2 covers 12 bases. The material sequenced was PBMCs. The CDR3 DNA reads TGTGCCATCAGTCGGACTAGCGGGGATCAAGAGACCCAGTACTTC. The encoded protein is CAISRTSGDQETQYF.